This T cell receptor (beta chain) was obtained from a study of blood T cell repertoires in COVID-19. This table comes from immunoSEQ multiplex PCR, and its TCRdb copy is limited to in-frame clones, with some not included. This sample has roughly 150,000 clones, with 65% to 80% found just once. This clone was seen only a few times. The CDR3 runs 17 residues. The ends lost 0 bases at V and 7 bases at J; junction bases unmatched: 13. Per the germline V gene, CDR1 is SGHTS and CDR2 is YDEGEE. This sequence originates from an older woman in a cohort exposed to, infected with or recovered from COVID-19 (not recorded which). What was sequenced was PBMCs or T cells enriched from blood (not recorded which). V usage is TRBV5-8 and J usage is TRBJ1-5; 7 bases align to TRBD1. The CDR3 DNA reads TGTGCCAGCAGCTTGGTTCTGGGGACAGTATTCGACCAGCCCCAGCATTTT. Protein: CASSLVLGTVFDQPQHF.